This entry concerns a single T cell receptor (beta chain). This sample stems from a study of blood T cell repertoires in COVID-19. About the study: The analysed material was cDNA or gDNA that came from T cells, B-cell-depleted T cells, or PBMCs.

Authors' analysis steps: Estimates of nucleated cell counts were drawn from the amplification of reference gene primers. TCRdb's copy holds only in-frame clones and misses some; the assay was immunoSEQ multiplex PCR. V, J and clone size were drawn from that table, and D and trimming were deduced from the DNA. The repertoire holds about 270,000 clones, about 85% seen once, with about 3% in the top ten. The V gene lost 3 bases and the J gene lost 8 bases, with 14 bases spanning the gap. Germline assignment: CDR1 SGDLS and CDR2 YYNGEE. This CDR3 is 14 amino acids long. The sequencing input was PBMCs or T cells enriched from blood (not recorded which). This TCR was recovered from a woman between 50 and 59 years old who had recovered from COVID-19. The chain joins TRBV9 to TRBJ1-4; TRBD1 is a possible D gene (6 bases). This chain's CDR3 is CASSGSWGREKLFF. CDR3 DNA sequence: TGTGCCAGCAGCGGTAGTTGGGGGCGAGAAAAACTGTTTTTT.